The present entry profiles one T cell receptor (beta chain) with its context. This specimen belongs to a study of blood T cell repertoires in COVID-19. Study-level information: From the United States, Italy and Spain came samples of acute and convalescent COVID-19. Sources were T cells, B-cell-depleted T cells, or PBMCs; the material itself was cDNA or gDNA.

Study processing details: From reference gene primer amplification, estimates of nucleated cell counts were derived. The repertoire was sequenced with immunoSEQ multiplex PCR; TCRdb's copy has only in-frame clones and lacks some. D and trimming come from the DNA, and the V and J calls and clone size come from that table. The sample contains approximately 85,000 clones, roughly 88% of which appear only once. Deletions cut 4 bases from V and 9 bases from J, with 10 bases between. The CDR3 runs 12 residues. Germline CDR1 reads LNHDA; CDR2 reads SQIVND (reference sequence). The material sequenced was peripheral blood. The chain uses TRBV19 and TRBJ2-1; no clear D. The TCR comes from a woman aged 45-65 years in a cohort sampled during active COVID-19. The CDR3, as DNA: TGTGCCAGTAGTACTAGTCAACTTGAGCAGTTCTTC. It encodes CASSTSQLEQFF.